These 20 T cell receptor beta chains originate from one sample sequenced in a study of shared T cell receptors in the human thymus. Measured with immunoSEQ multiplex PCR; TCRdb has only the in-frame clones, and not every one. The table records 500,000 to 850,000 clones, 87% of them present only once. These data are also associated with another study on human thymus T cells.

Sequencing was done on a sample of thymocytes. The source of these receptors is a boy in the first two years of life with a congenital heart defect.

The DNA of the CDR3 is TGTGCCAGCAGTTTCGGGGGGCTTGAGACCCAGTACTTC. Its translation is CASSFGGLETQYF. The J gene is TRBJ2-5, the V gene TRBV28; D is possibly TRBD2 (7 bases). This CDR3 is 13 amino acids long. The V end lost 3 bases, the J end lost 5 bases, and 10 bases lay between the germline ends. The germline gives CDR1 MDHEN, CDR2 SYDVKM.

The V call is TRBV4-1, the J call TRBJ2-5; possible D gene TRBD2, 6 bases. This CDR3 region has 15 residues. Germline-derived CDR1 and CDR2 are MGHRA and YSYEKL. Trimming removed 1 base at V and 11 bases at J, with 20 bases between. The CDR3 coding sequence is TGCGCCAGCAGCCAAGGTACTAGCAGCTCGAGGGAGCAGTACTTC. This encodes CASSQGTSSSREQYF.

CDR3 residues: CASSLRDRDPYEQYF. Written as DNA, the CDR3 is TGTGCCAGCAGCCTCCGGGACAGGGACCCCTACGAGCAGTACTTC. The V gene is TRBV6-1, the J gene TRBJ2-7; 9 bases agree with TRBD1. The CDR3 contains 15 residues. The germline CDR1 and CDR2 sequences are MNHNS and SASEGT. Trimming took 6 bases from V and 2 from J; bases not matched to a gene: 8.

The rearrangement joins TRBV2 to TRBJ2-2; 8 bases are a match to TRBD1. Germline V gene data show CDR1 as SNHLY and CDR2 as FYNNEI. The trim removed 1 base at V and 3 bases at J, leaving 4 bases unmatched. The CDR3 spans 16 residues. Written as DNA, the CDR3 is TGTGCCAGCAGTGAAGTCCAGGGGGCGCACACCGGGGAGCTGTTTTTT. Protein sequence: CASSEVQGAHTGELFF.

V usage is TRBV5-1 and J usage is TRBJ2-1; 8 bases map to TRBD2. The junction had 12 bases not matched to a gene; V was cut back by 1 base and J by 0 bases. Germline assignment: CDR1 SGHRS and CDR2 YFSETQ. There are 19 residues in the CDR3. DNA of the CDR3: TGCGCCAGCAGCTTGAGGTATTCGGGAGGGATGGGCTCCTACAATGAGCAGTTCTTC. Its protein is CASSLRYSGGMGSYNEQFF.

The CDR3 here is CATSNENLRDRGLMRNEQYF. DNA of the CDR3: TGTGCCACCAGCAACGAAAATCTCCGGGACAGGGGGCTTATGAGGAACGAGCAGTACTTC. The J gene is TRBJ2-7, the V gene TRBV15, with 12 nucleotides matching TRBD1. V lost 4 bases, J lost 5 bases, and 21 bases stayed unmatched. Germline V CDR1 and CDR2: LNHNV, YYDKDF (reference sequence). There are 20 residues in the CDR3. The variable domain in full, completed from reference TRBV15 and TRBJ2-7, reads DAMVIQNPRYQVTQFGKPVTLSCSQTLNHNVMYWYQQKSSQAPKLLFHYYDKDFNNEADTPDNFQSRRPNTSFCFLDIRSPGLGDTAMYLCATSNENLRDRGLMRNEQYFGPGTRLTVT.

The rearrangement joins TRBV7-2 to TRBJ2-6; 7 positions match TRBD1. The CDR3 is 17 residues long. V was pared by 7 bases and J by 3 bases, with 12 bases of the junction left unmatched. The germline V gene encodes CDR1 SGHTA and CDR2 FQGNSA. The CDR3 region has the DNA TGTGCCAGCACCTCCCGGGACAGCGGTTGTGGGGCCAACGTCCTGACTTTC. It codes for CASTSRDSGCGANVLTF.

As DNA, the CDR3 is TGTGCCAGCTCACCACCGGCTAGGACAGGAAAAACCTACGAGCAGTACTTC. Translating it yields CASSPPARTGKTYEQYF. This rearrangement joins TRBV18 to TRBJ2-7; TRBD1 aligns across 7 bases. The CDR3 consists of 17 residues. J lost 2 bases, V lost 0 bases, and 10 bases had no gene match. Germline V gene sequence: CDR1 KGHSH, CDR2 LQKENI.

This clone was seen a single time. This chain connects TRBV27 to TRBJ1-5; TRBD1 matches at 11 bases. J was trimmed by 2 bases and V by 6 bases; bases with no gene match: 12. The CDR3 runs to 18 residues. Germline loops: CDR1 MNHEY, CDR2 SMNVEV (reference sequence). The CDR3 coding sequence is TGTGCCAGCAGAGGACAGGGGGCGCCTCGAGATGGCAATCAGCCCCAGCATTTT. Translating it yields CASRGQGAPRDGNQPQHF.

The gene calls are TRBV5-1 and TRBJ1-2; no definite D call. The CDR3 is 14 residues long. Germline V gene sequence: CDR1 SGHRS, CDR2 YFSETQ. The V end lost 2 bases, the J end lost 1 base, and 9 bases lay between the germline ends. The CDR3 DNA follows: TGCGCCAGCAGCTTATCCGACTTTAACTATGGCTACACCTTC. It encodes CASSLSDFNYGYTF.

The chain employs TRBV5-1 and TRBJ2-7, with 7 bases lining up with TRBD2. The CDR3 contains 14 residues. CDR1 is SGHRS, CDR2 YFSETQ, per germline. J lost 3 bases, V lost 0 bases, and 3 bases had no gene match. CDR3 nucleotides: TGCGCCAGCAGCTTGGAAGGACTAGGCTACGAGCAGTACTTC. Translating gives CASSLEGLGYEQYF.

The chain uses TRBV29-1 and TRBJ2-3, with TRBD2 identical over 11 bases. There are 14 residues in the CDR3. The trim removed 6 bases at V and 13 bases at J, leaving 15 bases unmatched. The germline V gene encodes CDR1 SQVTM and CDR2 ANQGSEA. Written as DNA, the CDR3 is TGCAGCGTGACTAGCGGGGAGAGATCGGATAGGGAGTATTTT. Translation: CSVTSGERSDREYF.

The chain combines TRBV19 with TRBJ1-2; 7 nucleotides agree with TRBD1. The V gene's germline CDR1 is LNHDA and CDR2 SQIVND (reference sequence). The CDR3 loop spans 16 amino acids. The ends lost 5 bases at V and 0 bases at J; junction bases unmatched: 9. CDR3 loop: CASSVRQGPTNYGYTF. The CDR3 DNA follows: TGTGCCAGTAGTGTCCGACAGGGACCCACTAACTATGGCTACACCTTC.

The rearrangement links TRBV5-1 to TRBJ2-5; tentative D call: TRBD2 (5 bases). Germline CDR1 and CDR2: SGHRS and YFSETQ. The CDR3 runs to 14 residues. V was pared by 4 bases and J by 0 bases, with 10 bases between. The CDR3 loop reads CASSQGLYQETQYF. CDR3 in DNA: TGCGCCAGCAGCCAAGGACTGTACCAAGAGACCCAGTACTTC.

The rearrangement joins TRBV4-3 to TRBJ2-2, with TRBD1 as a possible D gene (6 bases). CDR1 is LGHNA and CDR2 is YSLEER in the germline V gene. V lost 4 bases to trimming and J lost 0 bases, with 12 bases between them. The CDR3 has 16 residues. The CDR3 sequence: CASSPTGTANTGELFF. The DNA for the CDR3 is TGCGCCAGCAGCCCGACAGGCACTGCGAACACCGGGGAGCTGTTTTTT.

This chain links TRBV10-3 with TRBJ1-2; D unclear. Deletions cut 11 bases from V and 0 bases from J, with 13 bases between. CDR3 length: 13 amino acids. Germline lookup yields CDR1 ENHRY and CDR2 SYGVKD. This chain's CDR3 is CAYRTGANYGYTF. CDR3 DNA: TGTGCCTATAGGACGGGAGCTAACTATGGCTACACCTTC.

The chain joins TRBV2 to TRBJ2-4; 10 bases agree with TRBD2. Germline V gives CDR1 SNHLY, CDR2 FYNNEI. The CDR3 loop spans 20 amino acids. V trimming: 1 base; J trimming: 0 bases; junction bases outside the gene matches: 12. The CDR3 DNA sequence: TGTGCCAGCAGTGAAGAGGATAGCGGGAGGCGTGTCATAGCCAAAAACATTCAGTACTTC. Encoded protein: CASSEEDSGRRVIAKNIQYF.

The chain links TRBV7-2 to TRBJ2-3, with D tentatively TRBD1 (6 bases). This CDR3 region has 16 residues. Germline loops: CDR1 SGHTA, CDR2 FQGNSA. Between the trimmed V and J ends, which lost 5 bases and 0 bases, there was a span of 15 bases. In nucleotides, the CDR3 is TGTGCCAGCAGCGCCTCAGGGGAAGGAAGCACAGATACGCAGTATTTT. Translating it yields CASSASGEGSTDTQYF.

This chain links TRBV7-9 with TRBJ2-7; tentative D call: TRBD2 (5 bases). V lost 5 bases and J lost 3, with 26 bases in between. Germline V CDR1 and CDR2: SEHNR, FQNEAQ (reference sequence). The length of the CDR3 is 18 residues. CDR3 in DNA: TGTGCCAGCAGCCGACTAAGGGCCCTGGCCCACCGGTTCTACGAGCAGTACTTC. It codes for CASSRLRALAHRFYEQYF.

This chain links TRBV12-5 with TRBJ1-4, with D perhaps TRBD1 (5 bases). The CDR3 has 16 residues. Deletions cut 6 bases from V and 5 bases from J, with 19 bases between. Germline V CDR1 and CDR2: LGHNT, FRNRAP. The CDR3 is CASGLNPTVLNEKLFF. CDR3 nucleotides: TGTGCTAGTGGACTTAACCCGACAGTTTTAAATGAAAAACTGTTTTTT.